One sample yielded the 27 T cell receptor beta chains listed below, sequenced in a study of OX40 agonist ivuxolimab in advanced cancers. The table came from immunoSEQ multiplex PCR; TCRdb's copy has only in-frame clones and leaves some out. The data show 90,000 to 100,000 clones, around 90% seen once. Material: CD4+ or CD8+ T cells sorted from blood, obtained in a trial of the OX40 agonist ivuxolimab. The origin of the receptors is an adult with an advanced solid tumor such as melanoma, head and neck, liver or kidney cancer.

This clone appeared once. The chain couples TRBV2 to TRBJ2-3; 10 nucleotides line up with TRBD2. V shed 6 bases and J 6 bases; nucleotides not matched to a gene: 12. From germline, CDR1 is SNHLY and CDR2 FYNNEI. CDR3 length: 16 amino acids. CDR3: CASSDKASGSRDTQYF. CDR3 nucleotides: TGTGCCAGCAGCGATAAGGCTAGCGGGAGTAGGGATACGCAGTATTTT.

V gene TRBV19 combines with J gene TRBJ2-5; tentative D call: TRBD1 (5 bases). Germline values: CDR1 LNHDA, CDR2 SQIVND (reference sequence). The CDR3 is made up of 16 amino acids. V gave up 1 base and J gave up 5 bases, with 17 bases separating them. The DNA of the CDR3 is TGTGCCAGTAGTATAGGACAGAGCCTTTCAATGGAGACCCAGTACTTC. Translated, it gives CASSIGQSLSMETQYF.

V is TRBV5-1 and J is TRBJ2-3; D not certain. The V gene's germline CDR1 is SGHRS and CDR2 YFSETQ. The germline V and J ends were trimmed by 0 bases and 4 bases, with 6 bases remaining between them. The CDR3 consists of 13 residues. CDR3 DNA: TGCGCCAGCAGCTTGGACGTAGCAGATACGCAGTATTTT. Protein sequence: CASSLDVADTQYF. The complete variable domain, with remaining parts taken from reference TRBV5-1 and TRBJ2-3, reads KAGVTQTPRYLIKTRGQQVTLSCSPISGHRSVSWYQQTPGQGLQFLFEYFSETQRNKGNFPGRFSGRQFSNSRSEMNVSTLELGDSALYLCASSLDVADTQYFGPGTRLTVL.

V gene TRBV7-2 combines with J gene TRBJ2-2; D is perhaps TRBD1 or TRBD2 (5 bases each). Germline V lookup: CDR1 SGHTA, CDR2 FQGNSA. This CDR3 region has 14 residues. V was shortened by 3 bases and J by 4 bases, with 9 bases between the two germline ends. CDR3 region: CASSFSGTTGELFF. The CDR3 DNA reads TGTGCCAGCAGCTTCTCAGGGACCACCGGGGAGCTGTTTTTT.

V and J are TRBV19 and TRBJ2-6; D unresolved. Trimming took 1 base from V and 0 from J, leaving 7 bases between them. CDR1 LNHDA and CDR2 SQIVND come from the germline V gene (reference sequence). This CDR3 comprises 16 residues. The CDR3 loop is CASSIAAISGANVLTF. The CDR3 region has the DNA TGTGCCAGTAGTATAGCGGCAATCTCTGGGGCCAACGTCCTGACTTTC.

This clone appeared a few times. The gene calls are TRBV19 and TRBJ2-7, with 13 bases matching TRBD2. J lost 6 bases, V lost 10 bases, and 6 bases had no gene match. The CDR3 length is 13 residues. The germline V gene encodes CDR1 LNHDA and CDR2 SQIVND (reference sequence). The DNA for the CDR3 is TGTGCCATCTGGACTAGCGGGAGTCGCGAGCAGTACTTC. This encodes CAIWTSGSREQYF.

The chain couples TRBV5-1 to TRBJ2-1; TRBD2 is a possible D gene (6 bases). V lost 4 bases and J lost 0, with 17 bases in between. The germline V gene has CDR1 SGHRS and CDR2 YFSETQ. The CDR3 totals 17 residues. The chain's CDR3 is CASSPIGGISSYNEQFF. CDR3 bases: TGCGCCAGCAGCCCGATAGGCGGGATAAGCTCCTACAATGAGCAGTTCTTC.

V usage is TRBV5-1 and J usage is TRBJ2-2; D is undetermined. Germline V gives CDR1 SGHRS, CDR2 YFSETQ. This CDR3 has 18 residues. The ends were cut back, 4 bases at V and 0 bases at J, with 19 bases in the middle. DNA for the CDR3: TGCGCCAGCAGCGACCTACCGACGGCGGCCGCGAACACCGGGGAGCTGTTTTTT. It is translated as CASSDLPTAAANTGELFF.

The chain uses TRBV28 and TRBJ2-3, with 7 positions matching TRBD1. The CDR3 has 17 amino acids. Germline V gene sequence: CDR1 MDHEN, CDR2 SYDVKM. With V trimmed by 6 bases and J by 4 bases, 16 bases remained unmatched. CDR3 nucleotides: TGTGCCAGCAGCCGCCCCCCCGGGGCCCAGGGGGCAGATACGCAGTATTTT. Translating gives CASSRPPGAQGADTQYF.

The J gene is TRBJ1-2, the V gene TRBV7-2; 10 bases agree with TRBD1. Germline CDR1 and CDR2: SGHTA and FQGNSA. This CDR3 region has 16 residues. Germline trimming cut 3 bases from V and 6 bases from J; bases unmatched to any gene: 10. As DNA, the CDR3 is TGTGCCAGCAGCTTCTCCTCGGGCGGGACAGGGGATGGCTACACCTTC. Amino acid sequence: CASSFSSGGTGDGYTF.

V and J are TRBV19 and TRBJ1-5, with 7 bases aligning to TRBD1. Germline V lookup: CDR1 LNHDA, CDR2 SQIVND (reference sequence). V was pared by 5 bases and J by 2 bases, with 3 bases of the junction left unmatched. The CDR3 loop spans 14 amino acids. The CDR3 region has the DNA TGTGCCAGTAGTCTCGGGACAGGCAATCAGCCCCAGCATTTT. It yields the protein CASSLGTGNQPQHF. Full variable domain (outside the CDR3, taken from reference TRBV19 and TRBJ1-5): DGGITQSPKYLFRKEGQNVTLSCEQNLNHDAMYWYRQDPGQGLRLIYYSQIVNDFQKGDIAEGYSVSREKKESFPLTVTSAQKNPTAFYLCASSLGTGNQPQHFGDGTRLSIL.

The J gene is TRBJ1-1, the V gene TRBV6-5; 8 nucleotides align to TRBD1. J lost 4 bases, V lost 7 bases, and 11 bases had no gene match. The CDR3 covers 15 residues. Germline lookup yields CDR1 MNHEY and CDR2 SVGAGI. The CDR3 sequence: CASIGQGLSPTEAFF. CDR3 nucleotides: TGTGCCAGCATAGGACAGGGCCTTTCTCCCACTGAAGCTTTCTTT.

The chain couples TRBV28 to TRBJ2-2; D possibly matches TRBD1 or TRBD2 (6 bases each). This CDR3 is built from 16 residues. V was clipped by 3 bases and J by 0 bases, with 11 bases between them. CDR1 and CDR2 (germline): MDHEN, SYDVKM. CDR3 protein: CASSLGGGANTGELFF. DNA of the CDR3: TGTGCCAGCAGTTTGGGGGGCGGGGCGAACACCGGGGAGCTGTTTTTT.

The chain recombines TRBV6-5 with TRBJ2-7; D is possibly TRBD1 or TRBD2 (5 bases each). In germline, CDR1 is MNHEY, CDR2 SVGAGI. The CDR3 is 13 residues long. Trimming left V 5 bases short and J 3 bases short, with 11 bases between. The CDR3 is CASSPGAYYEQYF. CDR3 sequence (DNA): TGTGCCAGCAGTCCCGGGGCCTACTACGAGCAGTACTTC.

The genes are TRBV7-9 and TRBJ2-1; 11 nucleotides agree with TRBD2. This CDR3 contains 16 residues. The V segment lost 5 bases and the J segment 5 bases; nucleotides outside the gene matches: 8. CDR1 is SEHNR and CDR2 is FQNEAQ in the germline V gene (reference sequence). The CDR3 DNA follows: TGTGCCAGCAGCCCCCCCCTAGCGGGAGGTCACAATGAGCAGTTCTTC. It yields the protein CASSPPLAGGHNEQFF.

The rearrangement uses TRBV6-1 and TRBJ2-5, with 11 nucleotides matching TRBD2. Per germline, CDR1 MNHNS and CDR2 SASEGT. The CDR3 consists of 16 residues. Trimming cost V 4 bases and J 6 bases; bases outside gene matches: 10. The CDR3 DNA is TGTGCCAGCAGTGTTCAACTAGCGGGAGCTGAGCAGACCCAGTACTTC. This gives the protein CASSVQLAGAEQTQYF.

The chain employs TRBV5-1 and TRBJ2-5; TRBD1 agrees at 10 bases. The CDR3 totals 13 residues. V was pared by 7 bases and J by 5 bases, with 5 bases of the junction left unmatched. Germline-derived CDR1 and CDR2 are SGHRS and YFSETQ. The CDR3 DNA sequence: TGCGCCAGCCGACAGGGGGCTTCGGAGACCCAGTACTTC. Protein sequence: CASRQGASETQYF.

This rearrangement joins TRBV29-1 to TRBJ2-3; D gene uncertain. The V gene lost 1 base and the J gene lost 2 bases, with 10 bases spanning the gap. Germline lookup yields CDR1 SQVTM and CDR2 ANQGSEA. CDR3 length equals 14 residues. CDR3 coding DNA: TGCAGCGTTGAAGGCTCCACCTCCACAGATACGCAGTATTTT. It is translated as CSVEGSTSTDTQYF.

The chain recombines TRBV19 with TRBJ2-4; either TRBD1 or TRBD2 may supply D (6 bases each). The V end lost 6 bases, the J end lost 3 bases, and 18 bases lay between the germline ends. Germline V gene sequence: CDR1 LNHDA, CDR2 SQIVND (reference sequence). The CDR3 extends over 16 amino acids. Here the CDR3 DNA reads TGTGCCAGTAGGGGGGGCTACCAAATGGGCAAAAACATTCAGTACTTC. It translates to CASRGGYQMGKNIQYF.

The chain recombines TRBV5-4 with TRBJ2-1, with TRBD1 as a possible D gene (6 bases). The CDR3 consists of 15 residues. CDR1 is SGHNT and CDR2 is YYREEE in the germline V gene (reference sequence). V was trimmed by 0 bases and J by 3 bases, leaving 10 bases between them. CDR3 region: CASSLEEQGYNEQFF. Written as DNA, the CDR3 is TGTGCCAGCAGCTTGGAGGAACAGGGCTACAATGAGCAGTTCTTC.

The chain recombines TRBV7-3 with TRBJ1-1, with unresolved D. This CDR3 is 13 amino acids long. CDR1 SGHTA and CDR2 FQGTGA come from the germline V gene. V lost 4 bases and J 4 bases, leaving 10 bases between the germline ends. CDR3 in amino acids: CASSYDLSTEAFF. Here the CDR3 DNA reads TGTGCCAGCAGCTACGACCTGAGCACTGAAGCTTTCTTT.

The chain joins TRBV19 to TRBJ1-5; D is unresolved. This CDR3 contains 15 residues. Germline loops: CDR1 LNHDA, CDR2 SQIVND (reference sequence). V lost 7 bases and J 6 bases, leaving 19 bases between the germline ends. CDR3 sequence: CASKSAGSMVQPQHF. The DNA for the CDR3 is TGTGCCAGTAAATCGGCAGGTTCCATGGTTCAGCCCCAGCATTTT.

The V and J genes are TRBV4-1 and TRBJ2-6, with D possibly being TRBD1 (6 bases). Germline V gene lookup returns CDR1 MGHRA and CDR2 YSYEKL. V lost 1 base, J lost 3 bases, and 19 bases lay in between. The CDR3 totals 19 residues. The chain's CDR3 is CASSQGNRARVGGANVLTF. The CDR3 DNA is TGCGCCAGCAGCCAAGGAAACAGGGCCCGGGTAGGTGGGGCCAACGTCCTGACTTTC.

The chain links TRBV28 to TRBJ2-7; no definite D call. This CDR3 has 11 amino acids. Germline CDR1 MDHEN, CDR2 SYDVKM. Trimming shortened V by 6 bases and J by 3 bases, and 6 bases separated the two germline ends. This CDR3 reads CASSDIYEQYF. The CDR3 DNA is TGTGCCAGCAGCGATATCTACGAGCAGTACTTC.

The CDR3, as DNA: TGCGCCAGCAGACAGGGGGCGGTAAAAGAGACCCAGTACTTC. Amino acid sequence: CASRQGAVKETQYF. The rearrangement uses TRBV5-1 and TRBJ2-5; 9 nucleotides line up with TRBD1. Germline V CDR1 and CDR2: SGHRS, YFSETQ. This CDR3 region has 14 residues. V shed 5 bases and J 3 bases; nucleotides not matched to a gene: 5. The variable domain in full, with the rest retrieved from reference TRBV5-1 and TRBJ2-5, is KAGVTQTPRYLIKTRGQQVTLSCSPISGHRSVSWYQQTPGQGLQFLFEYFSETQRNKGNFPGRFSGRQFSNSRSEMNVSTLELGDSALYLCASRQGAVKETQYFGPGTRLLVL.

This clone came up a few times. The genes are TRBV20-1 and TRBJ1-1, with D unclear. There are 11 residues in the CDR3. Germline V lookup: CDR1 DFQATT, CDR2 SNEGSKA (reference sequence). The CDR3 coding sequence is TGCAGCCCACTTATGAACACTGAAGCTTTCTTT. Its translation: CSPLMNTEAFF.

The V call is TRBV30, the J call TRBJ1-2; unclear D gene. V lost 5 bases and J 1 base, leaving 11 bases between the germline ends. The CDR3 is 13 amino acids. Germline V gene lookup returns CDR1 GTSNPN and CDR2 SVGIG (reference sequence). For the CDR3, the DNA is TGTGCCTGGCAGCCGGGATATAACTATGGCTACACCTTC. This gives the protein CAWQPGYNYGYTF. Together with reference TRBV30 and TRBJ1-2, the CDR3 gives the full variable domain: SQTIHQWPATLVQPVGSPLSLECTVEGTSNPNLYWYRQAAGRGLQLLFYSVGIGQISSEVPQNLSASRPQDRQFILSSKKLLLSDSGFYLCAWQPGYNYGYTFGSGTRLTVV.